Below, 17 T cell receptor beta chains from the same sample are listed, as sequenced in a study of neurological immune-mediated disorders. TCRdb re-analysed the 5' RACE reads in MiXCR, keeping a single row per CDR3 protein. Of fewer than 20,000 distinct CDR3 sequences listed, approximately 11% were seen once; the top ten hold just under 30%. The material sequenced was CD8+ T cells from blood. These receptors were collected from a woman between 45 and 65 years old in good health.

This clonotype appeared many times. For the CDR3, the DNA is TGTGCCATCAGCGACAGCTACGAGCAGTACTTC. Protein: CAISDSYEQYF. The chain joins TRBV10-3 to TRBJ2-7, with a weak D call TRBD1 (5 bases). The CDR3 has 11 amino acids. V lost 6 bases and J lost 3, with 6 bases in between. Per the germline V gene, CDR1 is ENHRY and CDR2 is SYGVKD.

This clonotype has at least ten counts. For the CDR3, the DNA is TGTGCCAGCAGCCAAGAATTAGTCAACACCGGGGAGCTGTTTTTT. It translates to CASSQELVNTGELFF. The V call is TRBV4-2, the J call TRBJ2-2; D not resolved. The CDR3 contains 15 residues. Trimming cost V 0 bases and J 2 bases, with 7 bases left between them. The V gene's germline CDR1 is LGHNA and CDR2 YNFKEQ.

This clonotype was seen ten or more times. The rearrangement links TRBV6-1 to TRBJ2-1; D is ambiguous. The V gene's germline CDR1 is MNHNS and CDR2 SASEGT. This CDR3 spans 13 amino acids. Deletions cut 2 bases from V and 6 bases from J, with 8 bases between. The CDR3 is CASSETITNEQFF. The DNA for the CDR3 is TGTGCCAGCAGTGAAACTATTACCAATGAGCAGTTCTTC.

This clonotype was recorded at least ten times. The chain has TRBV5-1 and TRBJ2-7; the match to TRBD1 covers 8 bases. With 0 bases clipped from V and 2 bases from J, the junction kept 4 bases outside the gene matches. The germline CDR1 and CDR2 sequences are SGHRS and YFSETQ. The CDR3 sequence is 15 residues long. CDR3 region: CASSLVGTGTYEQYF. For the CDR3, the DNA is TGCGCCAGCAGCTTGGTGGGGACAGGAACCTACGAGCAGTACTTC.

The sample holds many counts of this clonotype. The V gene is TRBV4-1, the J gene TRBJ2-3, with a possible D match to TRBD1 (6 bases). The CDR3 length is 14 residues. Germline CDR1 reads MGHRA; CDR2 reads YSYEKL. Trimming took off 8 bases at V and 2 bases at J, with 14 bases between the two ends. DNA of the CDR3: TGCGCCAGCGGAGGCCAGGGGTTCACAGATACGCAGTATTTT. It encodes CASGGQGFTDTQYF.

This clonotype was recorded at least ten times. The rearrangement joins TRBV20-1 to TRBJ2-3; 10 bases agree with TRBD2. Germline-derived CDR1 and CDR2 are DFQATT and SNEGSKA (reference sequence). CDR3 length: 17 amino acids. The ends lost 3 bases at V and 1 base at J; junction bases unmatched: 10. DNA for the CDR3: TGCAGTGCTAGTGCACTAGCGGGACCGGTAGGCACAGATACGCAGTATTTT. Translation: CSASALAGPVGTDTQYF.

Concerning this clonotype itself: A read error may produce the germline difference seen at one junction end. The chain recombines TRBV5-8 with TRBJ1-2; unclear D gene. Per germline, CDR1 SGHTS and CDR2 YDEGEE. There are 14 residues in the CDR3. This chain's CDR3 is CASSQTKVAYDYTF. Written as DNA, the CDR3 is TGTGCCAGCAGCCAAACGAAAGTAGCGTATGACTACACCTTC.

At least ten counts were recorded for this clonotype. This chain joins TRBV3-1 and TRBJ2-1, with 9 positions matching TRBD1. The CDR3 totals 19 residues. Germline V gene sequence: CDR1 LGHDT, CDR2 YNNKEL (reference sequence). Trimming removed 1 base from V and 8 bases from J; junction bases left unmatched: 18. This CDR3 is CASSQGTGAGLSVGDEQFF. CDR3 in DNA: TGTGCCAGCAGCCAAGGGACAGGGGCCGGACTAAGCGTCGGCGATGAGCAGTTCTTC.

The sample holds many counts of this clonotype. V is TRBV7-9 and J is TRBJ2-7; perhaps TRBD2 as D (5 bases). The germline V gene has CDR1 SEHNR and CDR2 FQNEAQ (reference sequence). This CDR3 spans 15 amino acids. V lost 5 bases and J 1 base, leaving 15 bases between the germline ends. CDR3: CASSPGEGRSYEQYF. The DNA of the CDR3 is TGTGCCAGCAGCCCCGGAGAGGGTAGGTCCTACGAGCAGTACTTC.

Ten or more counts support this clonotype. The chain employs TRBV4-1 and TRBJ2-7; no reliable D call. The CDR3 covers 14 residues. Looked up from germline, CDR1 is MGHRA and CDR2 is YSYEKL. The V and J ends lost 4 bases and 2 bases respectively, with 12 bases between them. The CDR3 is CASSPVRAAYEQYF. CDR3 DNA: TGCGCCAGCAGCCCCGTCCGGGCAGCCTACGAGCAGTACTTC.

This clonotype showed up many times. With a much larger clone just one base away, this may be a read error. This rearrangement joins TRBV5-1 to TRBJ1-2; D remains ambiguous. The germline CDR1 and CDR2 sequences are SGHRS and YFSETQ. V gave up 2 bases and J gave up 5 bases, with 16 bases separating them. The CDR3 loop spans 15 amino acids. CDR3 bases: TGCGCCAGCAGCTTTGATGGCGACGGGGTGTATGGCTACACCTTC. This gives the protein CASSFDGDGVYGYTF. The full variable domain, in which reference TRBV5-1 and TRBJ1-2 provide the parts outside the CDR3, is KAGVTQTPRYLIKTRGQQVTLSCSPISGHRSVSWYQQTPGQGLQFLFEYFSETQRNKGNFPGRFSGRQFSNSRSEMNVSTLELGDSALYLCASSFDGDGVYGYTFGSGTRLTVV.

This clonotype is medium-sized. The chain has TRBV29-1 and TRBJ1-5; tentatively, D is TRBD1 (5 bases). Germline-derived CDR1 and CDR2 are SQVTM and ANQGSEA. V gave up 5 bases and J gave up 0 bases, with 11 bases separating them. The CDR3 covers 14 residues. The CDR3 spells CSVRGEGSNQPQHF. The CDR3 DNA reads TGCAGCGTTCGAGGGGAGGGTAGCAATCAGCCCCAGCATTTT.

The table lists this clonotype with many counts. V and J are TRBV20-1 and TRBJ2-1; TRBD2 matches at 14 bases. The germline CDR1 and CDR2 sequences are DFQATT and SNEGSKA (reference sequence). The CDR3 spans 15 residues. J gave up 6 bases and V 3 bases, and 4 bases lay outside the gene matches. This chain's CDR3 is CSARGTSGGINEQFF. CDR3 coding DNA: TGCAGTGCTAGGGGGACTAGCGGGGGTATCAATGAGCAGTTCTTC.

This clonotype was counted many times. The V and J genes are TRBV20-1 and TRBJ2-7, with 10 bases identical to TRBD2. The V gene's germline CDR1 is DFQATT and CDR2 SNEGSKA (reference sequence). V lost 0 bases, J lost 9 bases, and 17 bases stayed unmatched. CDR3 length equals 17 residues. CDR3 DNA: TGCAGTGCTAGAGATGGCAGGACTAGCGGCTTCTGGGGGGGGCAGTACTTC. Protein: CSARDGRTSGFWGGQYF.

This clonotype occurred many times. The genes are TRBV11-2 and TRBJ2-3; 8 bases match TRBD2. The V gene end was trimmed by 6 bases and the J gene end by 4 bases; junction bases not matched to a gene: 12. Germline lookup yields CDR1 SGHAT and CDR2 FQNNGV. The CDR3 consists of 16 residues. This CDR3 reads CASRSTSGPTSDTQYF. As DNA, the CDR3 is TGTGCCAGCAGGTCCACTAGCGGACCCACGTCAGATACGCAGTATTTT.

This clonotype was counted between two and nine times. Germline is not matched at one junction end, which may reflect a read error. The chain carries TRBV27 and TRBJ2-3; D remains unclear. The CDR3 covers 11 residues. Germline CDR1 reads MNHEY; CDR2 reads SMNVEV (reference sequence). The CDR3 region is CASSLGDMQYF. CDR3 sequence (DNA): TGTGCCAGCAGTTTAGGCGATATGCAGTATTTT.

This clonotype was seen at least ten times. V is TRBV6-1 and J is TRBJ1-5, with a tentative D call TRBD1 (6 bases). This CDR3 spans 12 amino acids. V was trimmed by 8 bases and J by 6 bases, leaving 11 bases between them. The germline V gene has CDR1 MNHNS and CDR2 SASEGT. The CDR3 loop reads CASVSGAQPQHF. The CDR3 nucleotides are TGTGCCAGCGTCTCGGGGGCTCAGCCCCAGCATTTT.